The present T cell receptor (beta chain) was sequenced within a study of PD-L1 blockade in urothelial cancer. A spike-in of synthetic TCR analog templates was added to each PCR. TCRdb's table, derived via immunoSEQ multiplex PCR, lists solely in-frame clones and lacks some. The table shows just under 40,000 clones, with roughly 90% occurring only once. The ends lost 3 bases at V and 3 bases at J; junction bases unmatched: 9. The CDR3 sequence is 15 residues long. Germline values: CDR1 SGHRS, CDR2 YFSETQ. The sequencing used PBMCs, collected around atezolizumab (anti-PD-L1) treatment. The receptor's source is a man aged 55 to 70 with urothelial cancer. This chain uses TRBV5-1 with TRBJ2-7, with TRBD2 matching over 7 bases. The CDR3, as DNA: TGCGCCAGCAGCTCCCTAGCGGACCTGAGCTACGAGCAGTACTTC. Residues: CASSSLADLSYEQYF.